The 26 T cell receptor beta chains below were found in one sample sequenced in a study of beta chain features in type 1 diabetes. The investigators reverse transcribed all of the isolated RNA, so they sequenced expressed TCRB transcripts. Libraries were prepared by immunoSEQ multiplex PCR; TCRdb keeps only in-frame clonotypes and omits some of them. The top ten hold 0.023% of the sample, which has some 900,000 clones, roughly a sixth seen once. Sequencing was performed on naive CD4+ T cells from blood. Receptors originate from a young woman in good health.

This clone was picked up one time. This chain joins TRBV11-2 and TRBJ2-4; maybe TRBD2 (5 bases). V lost 2 bases, J lost 3 bases, and 14 bases lay in between. The CDR3 spans 16 residues. The V gene's germline CDR1 is SGHAT and CDR2 FQNNGV. DNA for the CDR3: TGTGCCAGCAGCTTATCGTCTCGGGAAGGCAAAAACATTCAGTACTTC. Encoded protein: CASSLSSREGKNIQYF.

This clone turned up a few times. The CDR3 DNA reads as TGTGCCAGCAGCGTACAGGGACCGAACACCGGGGAGCTGTTTTTT. As protein: CASSVQGPNTGELFF. The rearrangement uses TRBV7-9 and TRBJ2-2; D is possibly TRBD1 (6 bases). CDR3 length: 15 residues. V lost 5 bases, J lost 0 bases, and 10 bases lay in between. CDR1 and CDR2 (germline): SEHNR, FQNEAQ (reference sequence).

Only a few counts were recorded for this clone. V gene TRBV4-2 combines with J gene TRBJ2-1; the D gene is possibly TRBD2 (6 bases). With 1 base removed from V and 0 bases from J, the gap between germline ends came to 13 bases. Germline V gene sequence: CDR1 LGHNA, CDR2 YNFKEQ. This CDR3 has 17 residues. Written as DNA, the CDR3 is TGTGCCAGCAGCCAAGTGGGACTTGGTAGCTCCTACAATGAGCAGTTCTTC. Amino acid sequence: CASSQVGLGSSYNEQFF.

This clone was seen a handful of times. The V and J genes are TRBV9 and TRBJ1-5; no clear D. This CDR3 is built from 15 residues. V lost 0 bases and J 5 bases, leaving 12 bases between the germline ends. Germline V gene data show CDR1 as SGDLS and CDR2 as YYNGEE. This chain's CDR3 is CASSVDGLAYQPQHF. Here the CDR3 DNA reads TGTGCCAGCAGCGTAGACGGTTTAGCTTATCAGCCCCAGCATTTT. The full variable domain, with the rest looked up from reference TRBV9 and TRBJ1-5, is DSGVTQTPKHLITATGQRVTLRCSPRSGDLSVYWYQQSLDQGLQFLIQYYNGEERAKGNILERFSAQQFPDLHSELNLSSLELGDSALYFCASSVDGLAYQPQHFGDGTRLSIL.

The rearrangement links TRBV27 to TRBJ2-6; D gene ambiguous. Germline CDR1 is MNHEY and CDR2 is SMNVEV (reference sequence). The V end lost 3 bases, the J end lost 14 bases, and 20 bases lay between the germline ends. This CDR3 contains 15 residues. In nucleotides, the CDR3 is TGTGCCAGCAGTTTTTATGGCCCCCGTCCTACCTTCCTGACTTTC. Its translation: CASSFYGPRPTFLTF.

This clone came up a few times. The V call is TRBV28, the J call TRBJ2-5, with TRBD1 matching over 9 bases. Germline lookup yields CDR1 MDHEN and CDR2 SYDVKM. The CDR3 loop spans 15 amino acids. With 5 bases clipped from V and 0 bases from J, the junction kept 4 bases outside the gene matches. CDR3 in amino acids: CASSLDRGYQETQYF. In DNA form, the CDR3 reads TGTGCCAGCAGTCTGGACAGGGGATACCAAGAGACCCAGTACTTC.

The rearrangement links TRBV7-9 to TRBJ2-3; 9 positions agree with TRBD2. J lost 4 bases, V lost 7 bases, and 6 bases had no gene match. CDR1 is SEHNR, CDR2 FQNEAQ, per germline (reference sequence). The CDR3 runs 14 residues. CDR3 protein: CASIATSGSDTQYF. The CDR3, as DNA: TGTGCCAGCATAGCGACTAGCGGTTCAGATACGCAGTATTTT.

The chain couples TRBV11-2 to TRBJ2-2; D unclear. This CDR3 contains 14 residues. Germline V gene data show CDR1 as SGHAT and CDR2 as FQNNGV. The V end was cut by 4 bases, the J end by 5 bases, with 11 bases between. CDR3 coding DNA: TGTGCCAGCAGCTCCCCCATTACTACCGGGGAGCTGTTTTTT. Protein product: CASSSPITTGELFF.

This clone was observed a few times. The gene calls are TRBV9 and TRBJ2-3; D possibly corresponds to TRBD2 (6 bases). The CDR3 has 15 residues. The V end lost 2 bases, the J end lost 1 base, and 11 bases lay between the germline ends. The germline V gene has CDR1 SGDLS and CDR2 YYNGEE. CDR3 region: CASSVSGWGTDTQYF. The CDR3 DNA reads TGTGCCAGCAGCGTTAGCGGCTGGGGCACAGATACGCAGTATTTT.

This clone occurred a few times. The V and J genes are TRBV10-3 and TRBJ1-2; 7 positions agree with TRBD1. This CDR3 is 13 amino acids long. With 5 bases clipped from V and 2 bases from J, the junction kept 2 bases outside the gene matches. From germline, CDR1 is ENHRY and CDR2 SYGVKD. The CDR3 DNA is TGTGCCATCAGTAAGGGACAGAACTATGGCTACACCTTC. Translated, it gives CAISKGQNYGYTF.

V is TRBV29-1 and J is TRBJ1-2; 7 nucleotides agree with TRBD1. The V gene's germline CDR1 is SQVTM and CDR2 ANQGSEA. Germline trimming cut 6 bases from V and 7 bases from J; bases unmatched to any gene: 11. The CDR3 spans 13 residues. The CDR3 region is CSVARQGWAGYTF. CDR3 DNA sequence: TGCAGCGTAGCTCGACAGGGATGGGCTGGCTACACCTTC.

The V and J genes are TRBV27 and TRBJ1-5, with D hard to call. This CDR3 comprises 14 residues. Germline V gives CDR1 MNHEY, CDR2 SMNVEV (reference sequence). The V gene lost 6 bases and the J gene lost 7 bases, with 16 bases spanning the gap. Here the CDR3 reads CASSERGSRQPQHF. CDR3 DNA sequence: TGTGCCAGCAGCGAACGCGGGTCCAGACAGCCCCAGCATTTT.

The sample holds a few counts of this clone. The chain is built from TRBV6-5 and TRBJ2-7; no firm D call. This CDR3 spans 14 amino acids. Germline V gene lookup returns CDR1 MNHEY and CDR2 SVGAGI. Trimming removed 6 bases from V and 2 bases from J, with 14 bases in between. CDR3 region: CASRADTATYEQYF. The CDR3 coding sequence is TGTGCCAGCAGGGCCGATACAGCAACCTACGAGCAGTACTTC.

V and J are TRBV18 and TRBJ2-7; no reliable D call. Looked up from germline, CDR1 is KGHSH and CDR2 is LQKENI. V lost 5 bases and J lost 4, with 12 bases in between. The CDR3 is 13 amino acids. The CDR3 here is CASSKASLYEQYF. DNA for the CDR3: TGTGCCAGCTCAAAGGCGTCACTTTACGAGCAGTACTTC.

The chain uses TRBV5-1 and TRBJ1-1, with 7 bases that match TRBD1. The junction had 5 bases not matched to a gene; V was cut back by 5 bases and J by 4 bases. Looked up from germline, CDR1 is SGHRS and CDR2 is YFSETQ. The length of the CDR3 is 13 residues. The CDR3 loop is CASSTGVFTEAFF. CDR3 DNA sequence: TGCGCCAGCAGTACAGGGGTATTCACTGAAGCTTTCTTT.

This clone came up a few times. CDR3 in amino acids: CASSLSWGDATNEKLFF. CDR3 coding DNA: TGTGCCAGCAGCTTGAGCTGGGGGGATGCAACTAATGAAAAACTGTTTTTT. V is TRBV7-9 and J is TRBJ1-4; the D gene is possibly TRBD1 (5 bases). The V gene's germline CDR1 is SEHNR and CDR2 FQNEAQ (reference sequence). This CDR3 spans 17 amino acids. Trimming took 3 bases from V and 0 from J, leaving 14 bases between them.

This clone was counted between two and nine times. This chain uses TRBV29-1 with TRBJ2-7, with D tentatively TRBD1 (6 bases). Trimming cost V 7 bases and J 0 bases, with 19 bases left between them. The V gene's germline CDR1 is SQVTM and CDR2 ANQGSEA. This CDR3 region has 15 residues. CDR3 nucleotide sequence: TGCAGCGCCGTCGGACAGCCACTTTCCTCCTACGAGCAGTACTTC. Encoded protein: CSAVGQPLSSYEQYF.

This clone was picked up a small number of times. The gene calls are TRBV4-2 and TRBJ2-5, with a tentative D call TRBD1 (6 bases). The CDR3 contains 16 residues. V lost 0 bases to trimming and J lost 5 bases, with 16 bases between them. Per germline, CDR1 LGHNA and CDR2 YNFKEQ. CDR3 DNA: TGTGCCAGCAGCCAAGATTTGGGGGCATCAGGGGAGACCCAGTACTTC. It is translated as CASSQDLGASGETQYF.

This clone showed up just a few times. The rearrangement joins TRBV15 to TRBJ2-2, with TRBD2 matching 7 bases. The CDR3 has 16 residues. Germline CDR1 and CDR2: LNHNV and YYDKDF (reference sequence). V lost 0 bases and J lost 1; bases outside the gene matches: 2. The CDR3 reads CATSRDGGRNTGELFF. The CDR3 nucleotides read TGTGCCACCAGCAGAGACGGCGGGAGGAACACCGGGGAGCTGTTTTTT.

This chain uses TRBV5-4 with TRBJ2-2; 9 positions agree with TRBD1. V shed 5 bases, J shed 7 bases, and the junction held 6 bases outside the gene matches. This CDR3 spans 14 amino acids. Germline V gene lookup returns CDR1 SGHNT and CDR2 YYREEE (reference sequence). The CDR3 here is CASRRTGDGGELFF. CDR3 bases: TGTGCCAGCAGGCGGACAGGGGATGGCGGGGAGCTGTTTTTT.

Worth noting for this clone: The sample holds other DNA sequences that translate to the same CDR3. The CDR3: CASSPRQGVYEQYF. As DNA, the CDR3 is TGTGCCAGCTCACCTAGACAGGGGGTCTACGAGCAGTACTTC. The chain recombines TRBV18 with TRBJ2-7; 9 bases align to TRBD1. The germline V gene has CDR1 KGHSH and CDR2 LQKENI. Germline trimming cut 3 bases from V and 3 bases from J; bases unmatched to any gene: 3. The CDR3 has 14 residues. Full variable domain (remainder filled in from reference TRBV18 and TRBJ2-7): NAGVMQNPRHLVRRRGQEARLRCSPMKGHSHVYWYRQLPEEGLKFMVYLQKENIIDESGMPKERFSAEFPKEGPSILRIQQVVRGDSAAYFCASSPRQGVYEQYFGPGTRLTVT.

CDR3 loop: CASSLSERRSPLHF. CDR3 coding DNA: TGTGCCAGCAGCTTAAGCGAAAGGCGGTCACCCCTCCACTTT. The J gene is TRBJ1-6, the V gene TRBV7-2; no clear D gene. V gave up 2 bases and J gave up 10 bases, with 12 bases separating them. The CDR3 is made up of 14 amino acids. The germline V gene has CDR1 SGHTA and CDR2 FQGNSA.

The chain couples TRBV27 to TRBJ2-2, with 10 nucleotides matching TRBD2. The CDR3 is made up of 17 amino acids. V dropped 4 bases and J dropped 3; count of bases not matched to a gene: 8. Germline values: CDR1 MNHEY, CDR2 SMNVEV (reference sequence). CDR3 in amino acids: CASSSTPLAGYTGELFF. The CDR3 DNA reads TGTGCCAGCAGTTCGACCCCACTAGCGGGATACACCGGGGAGCTGTTTTTT.

This clone appeared a few times. V usage is TRBV25-1 and J usage is TRBJ2-1, with D perhaps TRBD2 (6 bases). The CDR3 has 14 amino acids. The germline V and J ends were trimmed by 7 bases and 9 bases, with 19 bases remaining between them. Germline CDR1 reads MGHDK; CDR2 reads SYGVNS. The chain's CDR3 is CASKGWLASGEQFF. The DNA of the CDR3 is TGTGCCAGCAAGGGGTGGCTAGCGTCAGGTGAGCAGTTCTTC.

This clone turned up a few times. The rearrangement uses TRBV19 and TRBJ2-5; 8 bases align to TRBD1. Trimming removed 11 bases from V and 6 bases from J; junction bases left unmatched: 8. There are 12 residues in the CDR3. The germline V gene encodes CDR1 LNHDA and CDR2 SQIVND (reference sequence). DNA of the CDR3: TGTGCCGCCCGACAGGGGATGAAGACCCAGTACTTC. It codes for CAARQGMKTQYF.

V usage is TRBV6-6 and J usage is TRBJ2-7; 9 nucleotides agree with TRBD2. After removal of 7 bases from V and 2 bases from J, the junction contained 9 bases not matched to a gene. There are 15 residues in the CDR3. Germline V gives CDR1 MNHNY, CDR2 SVGAGI (reference sequence). The CDR3 region has the DNA TGTGCCAGCATTCTCGGACTAGCGCCTCCCTACGAGCAGTACTTC. Its translation: CASILGLAPPYEQYF.